This TCR beta chain was identified in a study of blood T cell repertoires in COVID-19. This table comes from immunoSEQ multiplex PCR, and its TCRdb copy is limited to in-frame clones, with some not included. The sample lists about 55,000 clones, 75% to 90% occurring once. CDR3 length: 16 residues. The germline V gene encodes CDR1 KGHSH and CDR2 LQKENI. Trimming cost V 2 bases and J 1 base, with 12 bases left between them. This sequence originates from a human donor in a cohort sampled during active COVID-19. This rearrangement joins TRBV18 to TRBJ2-1; no reliable D call. What was sequenced was peripheral blood. This CDR3 reads CASSPGHKPSYNEQFF. DNA for the CDR3: TGTGCCAGCTCACCAGGGCACAAACCTTCCTACAATGAGCAGTTCTTC.